This is a list of T cell receptor beta chains from one sample in a study of T cell responses to AZD1222 COVID-19 vaccine. Generated by immunoSEQ multiplex PCR, the TCRdb table keeps only in-frame clones and is missing some. The sample shows 150,000 to 200,000 clones, 90% to 95% of them seen only once. Sequencing used peripheral blood, obtained on day 0 of AZD1222 vaccination. These receptor sequences come from an adult in good health. Both conserved end residues are trimmed from each CDR3. Each record gives: J gene, V gene, CDR3 protein.

>TRBJ1-1|TRBV28
ASSLRRYTEAF
>TRBJ2-3|TRBV27
ASSRQLNRADTQY
>TRBJ2-3|TRBV29-1
SVGSGRGGTDTQY
>TRBJ1-1|TRBV6-5
ASGRANTEAF
>TRBJ1-2|TRBV5-1
ASSSGQTYGYT
>TRBJ2-5|TRBV20-1
SASQVVSGSGLETQY
>TRBJ1-2|TRBV7-9
ASSLAGESNYGYT
>TRBJ1-2|TRBV20-1
SASRTASYGYT
>TRBJ2-3|TRBV4-1
ASSHTAGPSSTDTQY
>TRBJ2-3|TRBV6-5
ASSYPAPPTDTQY
>TRBJ2-3|TRBV30
AWSFIGQILRTDTQY
>TRBJ2-2|TRBV28
ASSPSGPRPGELF
>TRBJ1-2|TRBV3-1/TRBV3-2
ASSQDSGGGYGYT
>TRBJ1-5|TRBV19
ASSIGRTGNQPQH
>TRBJ1-5|TRBV6-5
ASRHQGRDNQPQH
>TRBJ2-3|TRBV6-1
ASSEVRGTSTDTQY
>TRBJ1-2|TRBV27
ASRPGQGWANYGYT
>TRBJ2-6|TRBV5-1
ASSPGRVGGANVLT
>TRBJ1-1|TRBV11-2
ASSHRTGLLNTEAF
>TRBJ2-1|TRBV7-8
ASSFQGSYNEQF
>TRBJ2-4|TRBV11-1
ASSLGVGSAVNIQY
>TRBJ1-1|TRBV6-5
ASSYLGAQLAEAF
>TRBJ2-5|TRBV9
ASSARVSPRETQY
>TRBJ2-1|TRBV9
ASSARGLAGDNEQF
>TRBJ2-1|TRBV5-1
ASSLGLRASYNEQF